The 29 T cell receptor beta chains presented below share a single source sample, sequenced in a study of regulatory T cells in long-lasting Graves disease. Arm-PCR of CDR3 regions and iRepertoire HTBI primers were used to build TCR beta libraries. TCRdb re-called the multiplex PCR reads with MiXCR, one entry per CDR3 protein. The sample records 680,000 or so distinct CDR3 sequences, approximately 15% being singletons. Time point of the sample: newly diagnosed GD, antithyroid drugs for less than 3 months. Construction of the TCR library relied on RNA isolated from PBMCs. This sample also belongs to another study, concerning T cells in Graves' hyperthyroidism and ophthalmopathy.

This sample comprised peripheral blood mononuclear cells (PBMCs), obtained at new diagnosis, from a patient treated with antithyroid drugs. The receptors stem from a woman in her thirties with Graves disease.

This clonotype was counted ten times or more. V and J are TRBV28 and TRBJ1-4; D is possibly TRBD1 (5 bases). In germline, CDR1 is MDHEN, CDR2 SYDVKM. The V gene lost 2 bases and the J gene lost 11 bases, with 12 bases spanning the gap. The CDR3 runs 13 residues. CDR3 in DNA: TGTGCCAGCAGTTTACCCTCTTACAGGAAACTGTTTTTT. Its protein is CASSLPSYRKLFF. Supplemented by reference TRBV28 and TRBJ1-4, the full variable domain reads DVKVTQSSRYLVKRTGEKVFLECVQDMDHENMFWYRQDPGLGLRLIYFSYDVKMKEKGDIPEGYSVSREKKERFSLILESASTNQTSMYLCASSLPSYRKLFFGSGTQLSVL.

This clonotype was counted a few times. This chain connects TRBV24-1 to TRBJ2-1; D ambiguous. Germline CDR1 is KGHDR and CDR2 is SFDVKD. The V end lost 9 bases, the J end lost 7 bases, and 18 bases lay between the germline ends. The CDR3 has 14 amino acids. The CDR3 sequence is CATLAILGWNEQFF. CDR3 nucleotide sequence: TGTGCCACCCTTGCGATTCTCGGGTGGAATGAGCAGTTCTTC.

Many counts were recorded for this clonotype. The chain uses TRBV28 and TRBJ1-2; D gene ambiguous. V shed 4 bases and J shed 2 bases, with 20 bases lying between them. This CDR3 region has 17 residues. Germline lookup yields CDR1 MDHEN and CDR2 SYDVKM. CDR3 loop: CASSSTGAGPLNYGYTF. The CDR3 bases are TGTGCCAGCAGTTCCACGGGAGCCGGACCGCTAAACTATGGCTACACCTTC.

This clonotype was recorded a few times. The chain carries TRBV6-1 and TRBJ1-4; a weak D match, TRBD1 (6 bases). CDR1 MNHNS and CDR2 SASEGT come from the germline V gene. The CDR3 is 11 amino acids. CDR3 in amino acids: CIRGEEEKLFF. The CDR3 DNA is TGTATAAGGGGGGAGGAGGAAAAACTGTTTTTT.

This clonotype turned up a few times. The V gene is TRBV3-1, the J gene TRBJ2-7; D is uncertain. V lost 4 bases, J lost 0 bases, and 10 bases lay in between. There are 14 residues in the CDR3. Germline lookup yields CDR1 LGHDT and CDR2 YNNKEL (reference sequence). The chain's CDR3 is CASSPEWTSYEQYF. As DNA, the CDR3 is TGTGCCAGCAGCCCCGAGTGGACCTCCTACGAGCAGTACTTC.

This clonotype was seen repeatedly, ten times or more. V usage is TRBV12-3 or TRBV12-4 and J usage is TRBJ1-1; D uncertain. Trimming cost V 5 bases and J 5 bases, with 12 bases left between them. This CDR3 has 13 amino acids. CDR3 coding DNA: TGTGCCAGCAGTCGTATAAGGGAAACTGAAGCTTTCTTT. It is translated as CASSRIRETEAFF.

This clonotype appeared a few times. The chain employs TRBV11-2 and TRBJ1-6, with D perhaps matching TRBD1 (6 bases). Trimming stripped 5 bases from V and 7 bases from J, with 18 bases between. Germline V gene lookup returns CDR1 SGHAT and CDR2 FQNNGV. This CDR3 has 16 amino acids. Written as DNA, the CDR3 is TGTGCCAGCAGCCTCAGAGGAGCAGGGGAGAATTCACCCCTCCACTTT. It encodes CASSLRGAGENSPLHF.

The sample holds a few counts of this clonotype. The chain is built from TRBV7-9 and TRBJ1-2; a weak D match, TRBD1 (5 bases). Trimming removed 7 bases from V and 1 base from J, with 19 bases in between. Germline assignment: CDR1 SEHNR and CDR2 FQNEAQ (reference sequence). This CDR3 is built from 16 residues. CDR3 loop: CASIRQGPTINYGYTF. CDR3 DNA sequence: TGTGCCAGCATCCGGCAGGGCCCGACAATTAACTATGGCTACACCTTC. The whole variable domain, remainder taken from reference TRBV7-9 and TRBJ1-2, is DTGVSQNPRHKITKRGQNVTFRCDPISEHNRLYWYRQTLGQGPEFLTYFQNEAQLEKSRLLSDRFSAERPKGSFSTLEIQRTEQGDSAMYLCASIRQGPTINYGYTFGSGTRLTVV.

In this sample, this clonotype turned up many times. CDR3 region: CASTTELGKRNEQFF. As DNA, the CDR3 is TGTGCCAGCACCACCGAATTGGGGAAGAGGAATGAGCAGTTCTTC. The chain is built from TRBV12-3 or TRBV12-4 and TRBJ2-1; unclear D gene. The V gene lost 7 bases and the J gene lost 7 bases, with 20 bases spanning the gap. The CDR3 consists of 15 residues.

This clonotype was recorded at least ten times. The rearrangement links TRBV3-1 to TRBJ2-5, with D unresolved. Trimming took 4 bases from V and 2 from J, leaving 11 bases between them. Germline V gene lookup returns CDR1 LGHDT and CDR2 YNNKEL (reference sequence). The CDR3 is 14 amino acids. In DNA form, the CDR3 reads TGTGCCAGCAGCCGATCAGCAGTTCAAGAGACCCAGTACTTC. As protein: CASSRSAVQETQYF.

This clonotype has a count of ten or more. This chain links TRBV7-2 with TRBJ1-4; D gene uncertain. Germline V gene lookup returns CDR1 SGHTA and CDR2 FQGNSA. The V and J ends lost 3 bases and 4 bases respectively, with 9 bases between them. The CDR3 length is 14 residues. The CDR3 loop reads CASSFHGNNEKLFF. In nucleotides, the CDR3 is TGTGCCAGCAGCTTCCACGGAAATAATGAAAAACTGTTTTTT.

This clonotype showed up many times. The chain has TRBV5-1 and TRBJ1-1; no reliable D call. V was clipped by 4 bases and J by 1 base, with 11 bases between them. The CDR3 is 14 amino acids. Germline V gene lookup returns CDR1 SGHRS and CDR2 YFSETQ. CDR3 nucleotides: TGCGCCAGCAGCCGCCAGCGAGAGAACACTGAAGCTTTCTTT. Translated, it gives CASSRQRENTEAFF.

Ten or more counts support this clonotype. The chain joins TRBV7-9 to TRBJ2-1; D gene unclear. Trimming took off 5 bases at V and 9 bases at J, with 14 bases between the two ends. The CDR3 has 13 residues. Per the germline V gene, CDR1 is SEHNR and CDR2 is FQNEAQ (reference sequence). The CDR3 nucleotides are TGTGCCAGCAGCAGTCCCTTAGCTGCTGAGCAGTTCTTC. Translating it yields CASSSPLAAEQFF.

This clonotype appeared a few times. CDR3 loop: CASSEYLTVPGELFF. In DNA form, the CDR3 reads TGTGCCAGCAGTGAATATTTGACTGTGCCCGGGGAGCTGTTTTTT. The chain combines TRBV25-1 with TRBJ2-2; D ambiguous. Deletions cut 0 bases from V and 6 bases from J, with 11 bases between. This CDR3 has 15 residues. Per germline, CDR1 MGHDK and CDR2 SYGVNS.

V usage is TRBV19 and J usage is TRBJ2-1; 11 nucleotides line up with TRBD2. J was trimmed by 2 bases and V by 10 bases; bases with no gene match: 13. The CDR3 totals 17 residues. The germline V gene encodes CDR1 LNHDA and CDR2 SQIVND (reference sequence). The CDR3, as DNA: TGTGCCACCTCGGGACTAGCGGCAAAACCTCCCTACAATGAGCAGTTCTTC. It yields the protein CATSGLAAKPPYNEQFF.

The V call is TRBV3-1, the J call TRBJ2-3, with 7 nucleotides matching TRBD2. The CDR3 runs 14 residues. V was clipped by 3 bases and J by 1 base; unmatched bases: 1. The V gene's germline CDR1 is LGHDT and CDR2 YNNKEL (reference sequence). CDR3 DNA: TGTGCCAGCAGCCATCGGGGGGGCACAGATACGCAGTATTTT. Translation: CASSHRGGTDTQYF.

The chain carries TRBV30 and TRBJ2-2; 7 bases agree with TRBD1. CDR3 size: 15 residues. From germline, CDR1 is GTSNPN and CDR2 SVGIG (reference sequence). Germline trimming cut 3 bases from V and 1 base from J; bases unmatched to any gene: 5. The CDR3 DNA follows: TGTGCCTGGAGACGAAGGACAGGGAACACCGGGGAGCTGTTTTTT. This translates into CAWRRRTGNTGELFF.

This clonotype occurred many times. The V gene is TRBV7-9, the J gene TRBJ2-5; TRBD2 is a possible D gene (6 bases). The germline CDR1 and CDR2 sequences are SEHNR and FQNEAQ (reference sequence). V lost 5 bases and J lost 4, with 17 bases in between. The length of the CDR3 is 15 residues. The CDR3 is CASSPAGWRGETQYF. The CDR3 bases are TGTGCCAGCAGCCCAGCAGGGTGGCGGGGAGAGACCCAGTACTTC.

This clonotype was detected ten times or more. V usage is TRBV28 and J usage is TRBJ1-4; maybe TRBD1 (5 bases). The ends were cut back, 3 bases at V and 8 bases at J, with 13 bases in the middle. The CDR3 runs 14 residues. Germline V CDR1 and CDR2: MDHEN, SYDVKM. The CDR3 reads CASSFYGAGEKLFF. The CDR3 DNA sequence: TGTGCCAGCAGTTTTTATGGGGCAGGGGAAAAACTGTTTTTT.

The chain is built from TRBV29-1 and TRBJ1-5; the D is unclear. Germline CDR1 and CDR2: SQVTM and ANQGSEA. Trimming removed 4 bases from V and 2 bases from J, with 9 bases in between. The CDR3 is made up of 13 amino acids. The CDR3 DNA follows: TGCAGCGTTGTATTTGGTGGCAATCAGCCCCAGCATTTT. It codes for CSVVFGGNQPQHF.

This clonotype has at least ten counts. This chain uses TRBV11-1 with TRBJ2-5, with unresolved D. The CDR3 sequence is 14 residues long. Germline lookup yields CDR1 SGHAT and CDR2 FQDESV (reference sequence). V lost 0 bases, J lost 5 bases, and 10 bases lay in between. CDR3 protein: CASSLAGSMETQYF. CDR3 DNA: TGTGCCAGCAGCTTAGCGGGTAGCATGGAGACCCAGTACTTC.

The chain uses TRBV25-1 and TRBJ1-2, with TRBD1 matching over 7 bases. V gave up 4 bases and J gave up 5 bases; unmatched junction bases: 10. Germline CDR1 MGHDK, CDR2 SYGVNS. CDR3 size: 15 residues. The CDR3 region is CASSGPGTDPYGYTF. CDR3 bases: TGTGCCAGCAGTGGTCCCGGGACAGACCCATATGGCTACACCTTC.

The sample holds many counts of this clonotype. V gene TRBV15 combines with J gene TRBJ2-2; D unclear. The V end lost 0 bases, the J end lost 1 base, and 9 bases lay between the germline ends. The CDR3 consists of 16 residues. CDR1 LNHNV and CDR2 YYDKDF come from the germline V gene (reference sequence). CDR3 sequence reads: CATSREATGNTGELFF. CDR3 sequence (DNA): TGTGCCACCAGCAGAGAGGCGACGGGGAACACCGGGGAGCTGTTTTTT.

This clonotype has a count of ten or more. For the CDR3, the DNA is TGTGCCAGCAGTTTAATACGGACCTACGAGCAGTACTTC. Its protein product is CASSLIRTYEQYF. This sequence joins TRBV28 and TRBJ2-7, with no clear D. CDR1 is MDHEN and CDR2 is SYDVKM in the germline V gene. The CDR3 is made up of 13 amino acids. V lost 2 bases, J lost 2 bases, and 7 bases lay in between.

This clonotype was detected only a few times. The V and J genes are TRBV28 and TRBJ2-7; tentatively, D is TRBD1 or TRBD2 (6 bases each). Looked up from germline, CDR1 is MDHEN and CDR2 is SYDVKM. V lost 4 bases and J 4 bases, leaving 17 bases between the germline ends. CDR3 length equals 15 residues. The CDR3 sequence: CASSSQGGALYEQYF. The CDR3 nucleotides read TGTGCCAGCAGTTCACAGGGCGGGGCGTTATACGAGCAGTACTTC.

This clonotype was seen ten or more times. J is TRBJ2-7 and V is TRBV7-2; D uncertain. CDR3 length: 14 amino acids. Trimming took off 6 bases at V and 2 bases at J, with 14 bases between the two ends. The germline V gene has CDR1 SGHTA and CDR2 FQGNSA. This CDR3 reads CASRLSSGAYEQYF. CDR3 nucleotide sequence: TGTGCCAGCAGGCTCAGCTCGGGCGCCTACGAGCAGTACTTC.

The J gene is TRBJ2-7, the V gene TRBV20-1; no clear D. The length of the CDR3 is 13 residues. CDR1 is DFQATT and CDR2 is SNEGSKA in the germline V gene (reference sequence). Trimming removed 1 base from V and 1 base from J, with 8 bases in between. The CDR3 region has the DNA TGCAGTGCTAGAGGGGCACCGTCCTACGAGCAGTACTTC. This encodes CSARGAPSYEQYF.

The genes are TRBV4-1 and TRBJ2-2, with a possible D match to TRBD2 (5 bases). Germline V gives CDR1 MGHRA, CDR2 YSYEKL. Between the trimmed V and J ends, which lost 1 base and 7 bases, there was a span of 13 bases. There are 15 residues in the CDR3. This chain's CDR3 is CASSQGGLSSGELFF. CDR3 sequence (DNA): TGCGCCAGCAGCCAAGGCGGGTTGAGTAGCGGGGAGCTGTTTTTT.

The sample holds many counts of this clonotype. The chain carries TRBV28 and TRBJ1-1, with D possibly matching TRBD1 (5 bases). Germline CDR1 is MDHEN and CDR2 is SYDVKM. This CDR3 comprises 19 residues. Trimming left V 2 bases short and J 1 base short, with 23 bases between. CDR3 in DNA: TGTGCCAGCAGTTTAATAGTCGGGGGGGGGTCTCGGAAGAACACTGAAGCTTTCTTT. It yields the protein CASSLIVGGGSRKNTEAFF.